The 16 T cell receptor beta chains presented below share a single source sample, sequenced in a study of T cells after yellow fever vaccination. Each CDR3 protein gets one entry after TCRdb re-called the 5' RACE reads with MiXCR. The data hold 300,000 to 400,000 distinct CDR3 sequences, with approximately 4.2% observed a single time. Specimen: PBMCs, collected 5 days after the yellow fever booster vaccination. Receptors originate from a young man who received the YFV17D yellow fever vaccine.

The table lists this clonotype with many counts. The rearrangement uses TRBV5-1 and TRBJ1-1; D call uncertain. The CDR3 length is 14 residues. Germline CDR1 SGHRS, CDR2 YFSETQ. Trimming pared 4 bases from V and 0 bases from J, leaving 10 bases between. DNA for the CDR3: TGCGCCAGCAGCCCCGGCGCACTGAACACTGAAGCTTTCTTT. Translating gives CASSPGALNTEAFF.

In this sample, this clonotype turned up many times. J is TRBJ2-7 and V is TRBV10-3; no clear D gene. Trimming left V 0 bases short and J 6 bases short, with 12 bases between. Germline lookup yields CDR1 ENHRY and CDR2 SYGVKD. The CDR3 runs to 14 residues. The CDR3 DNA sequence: TGTGCCATCAGTGAGTCGTCGAAAGGTCGCGAGCAGTACGTC. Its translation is CAISESSKGREQYV.

Here the CDR3 reads CASSLKSGVDEQFF. Written as DNA, the CDR3 is TGTGCCAGCAGTTTAAAATCGGGGGTTGATGAGCAGTTCTTC. The chain couples TRBV12-3 or TRBV12-4 to TRBJ2-1, with D perhaps TRBD2 (6 bases). The CDR3 spans 14 residues. Trimming pared 2 bases from V and 8 bases from J, leaving 13 bases between.

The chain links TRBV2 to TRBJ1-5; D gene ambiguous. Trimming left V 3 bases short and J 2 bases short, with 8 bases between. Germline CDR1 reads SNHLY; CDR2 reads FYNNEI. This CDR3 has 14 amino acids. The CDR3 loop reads CASSEIGRNQPQHF. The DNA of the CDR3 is TGTGCCAGCAGTGAGATCGGGCGCAATCAGCCCCAGCATTTT.

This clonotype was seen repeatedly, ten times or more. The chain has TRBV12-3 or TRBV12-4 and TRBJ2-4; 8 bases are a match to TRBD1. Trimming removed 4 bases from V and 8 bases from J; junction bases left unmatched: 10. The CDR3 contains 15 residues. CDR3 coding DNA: TGTGCCAGCAGTTCCCCCCAGACAGGGGAGGACATTCAGTACTTC. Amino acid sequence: CASSSPQTGEDIQYF.

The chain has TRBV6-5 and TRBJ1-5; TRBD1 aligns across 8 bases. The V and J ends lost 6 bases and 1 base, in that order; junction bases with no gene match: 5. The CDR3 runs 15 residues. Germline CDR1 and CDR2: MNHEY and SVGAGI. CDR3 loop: CASRQGAGSNQPQHF. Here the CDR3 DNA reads TGTGCCAGCAGGCAGGGGGCAGGGAGCAATCAGCCCCAGCATTTT.

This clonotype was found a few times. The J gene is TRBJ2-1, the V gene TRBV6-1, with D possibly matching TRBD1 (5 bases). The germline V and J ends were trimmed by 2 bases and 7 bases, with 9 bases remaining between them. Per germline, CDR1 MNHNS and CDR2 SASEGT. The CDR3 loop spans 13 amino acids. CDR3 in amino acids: CASSEQGRNEQFF. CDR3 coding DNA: TGTGCCAGCAGTGAACAGGGTAGGAATGAGCAGTTCTTC.

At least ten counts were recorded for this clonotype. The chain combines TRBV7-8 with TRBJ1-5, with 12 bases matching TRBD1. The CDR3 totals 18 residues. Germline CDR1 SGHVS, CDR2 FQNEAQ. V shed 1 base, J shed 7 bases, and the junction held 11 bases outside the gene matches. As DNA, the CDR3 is TGTGCCAGCAGCTTAGTAGGGGCCGGGACAGGGGGCCAGCAGCCCCAGCATTTT. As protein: CASSLVGAGTGGQQPQHF.

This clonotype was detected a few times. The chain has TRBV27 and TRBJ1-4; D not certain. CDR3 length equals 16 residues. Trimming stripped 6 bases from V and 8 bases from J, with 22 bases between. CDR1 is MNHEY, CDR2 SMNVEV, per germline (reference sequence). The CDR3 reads CASSSLLGRGVEKLFF. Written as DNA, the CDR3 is TGTGCCAGCAGCTCGCTCCTAGGGAGAGGTGTAGAAAAACTGTTTTTT.

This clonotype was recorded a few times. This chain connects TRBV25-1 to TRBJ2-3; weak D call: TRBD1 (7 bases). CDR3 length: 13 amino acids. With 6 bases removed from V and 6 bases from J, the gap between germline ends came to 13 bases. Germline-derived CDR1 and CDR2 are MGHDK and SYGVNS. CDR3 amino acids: CASSGGQWDTQYF. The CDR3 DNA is TGTGCCAGCAGCGGGGGACAGTGGGATACGCAGTATTTT. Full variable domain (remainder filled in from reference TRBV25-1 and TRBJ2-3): EADIYQTPRYLVIGTGKKITLECSQTMGHDKMYWYQQDPGMELHLIHYSYGVNSTEKGDLSSESTVSRIRTEHFPLTLESARPSHTSQYLCASSGGQWDTQYFGPGTRLTVL.

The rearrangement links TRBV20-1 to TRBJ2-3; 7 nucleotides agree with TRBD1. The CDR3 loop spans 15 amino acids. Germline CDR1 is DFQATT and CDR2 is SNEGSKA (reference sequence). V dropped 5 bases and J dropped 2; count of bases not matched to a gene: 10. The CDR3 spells CSAVPLDRSTDTQYF. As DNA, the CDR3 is TGCAGTGCTGTACCTTTGGACAGGTCCACAGATACGCAGTATTTT.

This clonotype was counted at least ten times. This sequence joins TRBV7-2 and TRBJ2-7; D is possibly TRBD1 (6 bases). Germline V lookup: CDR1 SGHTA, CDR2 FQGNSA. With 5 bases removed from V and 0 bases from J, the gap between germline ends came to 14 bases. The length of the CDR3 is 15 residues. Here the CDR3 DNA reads TGTGCCAGCAGCCCCGAAGGGACACACTCCTACGAGCAGTACTTC. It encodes CASSPEGTHSYEQYF.

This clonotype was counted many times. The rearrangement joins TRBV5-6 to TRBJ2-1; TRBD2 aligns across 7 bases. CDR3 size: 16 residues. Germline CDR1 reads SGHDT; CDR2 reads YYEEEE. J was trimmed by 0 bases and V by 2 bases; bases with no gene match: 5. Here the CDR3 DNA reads TGTGCCAGCAGCTTCCTAGCGGAACCCTCCTACAATGAGCAGTTCTTC. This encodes CASSFLAEPSYNEQFF.

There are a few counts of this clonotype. CDR3 sequence: CASSLLVAGTGANVLTF. The CDR3 bases are TGTGCCAGCAGTTTATTGGTGGCTGGGACGGGGGCCAACGTCCTGACTTTC. The chain employs TRBV27 and TRBJ2-6; possibly TRBD1 or TRBD2 for D (5 bases each). The CDR3 length is 17 residues. The germline V and J ends were trimmed by 1 base and 4 bases, with 14 bases remaining between them. Per germline, CDR1 MNHEY and CDR2 SMNVEV (reference sequence).

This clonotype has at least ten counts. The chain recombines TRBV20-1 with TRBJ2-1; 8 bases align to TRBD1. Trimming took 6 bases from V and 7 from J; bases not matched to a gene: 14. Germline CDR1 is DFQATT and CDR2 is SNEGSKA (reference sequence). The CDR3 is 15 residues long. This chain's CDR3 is CSALPTGGLRNEQFF. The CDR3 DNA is TGCAGTGCCTTACCTACAGGGGGGCTTCGAAATGAGCAGTTCTTC.

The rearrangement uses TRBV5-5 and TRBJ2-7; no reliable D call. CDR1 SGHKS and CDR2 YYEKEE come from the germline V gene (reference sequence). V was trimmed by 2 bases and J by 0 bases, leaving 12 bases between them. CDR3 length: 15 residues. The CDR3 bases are TGTGCCAGCAGCTTAAGAAACCGAAGCTCCTACGAGCAGTACGTC. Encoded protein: CASSLRNRSSYEQYV.